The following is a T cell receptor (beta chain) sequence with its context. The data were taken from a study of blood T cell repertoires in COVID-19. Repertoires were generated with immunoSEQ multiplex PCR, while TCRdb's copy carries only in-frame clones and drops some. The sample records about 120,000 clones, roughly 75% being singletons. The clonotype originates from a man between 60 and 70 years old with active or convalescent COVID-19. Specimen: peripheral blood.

In DNA form, the CDR3 reads TGTGCCAGCAGTCCACCCCCCGTCAGGGCTAGCGGGAGGTCGCGAGCCGAGACCCAGTACTTC. Its protein product is CASSPPPVRASGRSRAETQYF. The V gene is TRBV28, the J gene TRBJ2-5; 11 bases line up with TRBD2. The CDR3 has 21 amino acids. The germline CDR1 and CDR2 sequences are MDHEN and SYDVKM. J lost 5 bases, V lost 5 bases, and 25 bases had no gene match.